Following are 25 T cell receptor beta chains from one sample sequenced in a study of regulatory T cells in long-lasting Graves disease. For TCR beta, libraries came from iRepertoire HTBI primers and Arm-PCR of CDR3 regions. From the multiplex PCR reads, TCRdb called clonotypes with MiXCR, one entry per CDR3 protein. The data contain 500,000 to 800,000 distinct CDR3 sequences, around 30% of them seen just once; the ten biggest clones take up under 50%. Described time point: persistent/refractory GD, antithyroid drugs over 5 years with positive TRAb. PBMCs provided the RNA from which the TCR library was made. Sequencing was performed on peripheral blood mononuclear cells (PBMCs), taken when the disease was refractory, from a patient treated with antithyroid drugs. The origin of the receptors is a female donor with Graves disease.

The V and J genes are TRBV7-2 and TRBJ2-7; D perhaps matches TRBD1 (5 bases). The CDR3 runs 14 residues. Germline V gene lookup returns CDR1 SGHTA and CDR2 FQGNSA. With 1 base removed from V and 3 bases from J, the gap between germline ends came to 10 bases. CDR3 DNA: TGTGCCAGCAGCTTAGTTCAGGGCATCTACGAGCAGTACTTC. Its translation is CASSLVQGIYEQYF.

In this sample, this clonotype turned up many times. V usage is TRBV12-3 or TRBV12-4 and J usage is TRBJ2-5; 13 bases line up with TRBD2. Losses at the gene ends were 6 bases for V and 1 base for J; bases not matched to a gene: 5. The CDR3 extends over 16 amino acids. The DNA for the CDR3 is TGTGCCAGCAGGACCGGACTAGCGGGAGCCCAAGAGACCCAGTACTTC. Its protein product is CASRTGLAGAQETQYF.

This clonotype came up a few times. The chain carries TRBV30 and TRBJ1-2; perhaps TRBD1 as D (5 bases). V was clipped by 2 bases and J by 8 bases, with 9 bases between them. The CDR3 is 11 amino acids. Germline V gene data show CDR1 as GTSNPN and CDR2 as SVGIG (reference sequence). CDR3 region: CAWSPGGGYTF. The CDR3 DNA follows: TGTGCCTGGAGTCCCGGGGGGGGCTACACCTTC.

This clonotype was seen a handful of times. The V gene is TRBV6-1, the J gene TRBJ2-7; 9 bases fit TRBD2. Trimming removed 7 bases from V and 2 bases from J; junction bases left unmatched: 9. CDR3 size: 15 residues. The germline V gene has CDR1 MNHNS and CDR2 SASEGT. CDR3 amino acids: CASTNSGRFPYEQYF. The CDR3 DNA sequence: TGTGCCAGCACCAATAGCGGGAGATTTCCCTACGAGCAGTACTTC.

This clonotype was recorded at least ten times. V and J are TRBV29-1 and TRBJ1-4; the match to TRBD1 covers 8 bases. Germline V lookup: CDR1 SQVTM, CDR2 ANQGSEA. The length of the CDR3 is 13 residues. The trim removed 3 bases at V and 8 bases at J, leaving 5 bases unmatched. CDR3 residues: CSVDGQGDEKLFF. The CDR3 DNA follows: TGCAGCGTTGATGGACAGGGAGACGAAAAACTGTTTTTT.

This clonotype turned up a few times. The V call is TRBV20-1, the J call TRBJ2-7; no clear D. The CDR3 covers 13 residues. Trimming removed 3 bases at V and 5 bases at J, with 14 bases between. The germline gives CDR1 DFQATT, CDR2 SNEGSKA (reference sequence). The CDR3 sequence: CSASGPPVDEQYF. CDR3 sequence (DNA): TGCAGTGCTAGCGGGCCCCCGGTCGACGAGCAGTACTTC.

The chain carries TRBV4-2 and TRBJ1-4, with TRBD1 matching over 9 bases. The CDR3 covers 16 residues. Trimming took 0 bases from V and 7 from J; bases not matched to a gene: 6. The germline gives CDR1 LGHNA, CDR2 YNFKEQ. As DNA, the CDR3 is TGTGCCAGCAGCCAAGATACAGGGGGCGCTTCTGAAAAACTGTTTTTT. Translated, it gives CASSQDTGGASEKLFF.

Worth noting for this clonotype: It may be a read error: a sequence one base away is much more abundant. The chain uses TRBV7-3 and TRBJ1-2; D is undetermined. The CDR3 runs 16 residues. Germline values: CDR1 SGHTA, CDR2 FQGTGA. V dropped 6 bases and J dropped 0 bases, with 17 bases sitting between them. The CDR3 is CASRRFGSGSNYGYTF. CDR3 nucleotide sequence: TGTGCCAGCAGAAGGTTTGGGAGCGGCTCTAACTATGGCTACACCTTC.

The V gene is TRBV19, the J gene TRBJ1-1, with D unclear. Per the germline V gene, CDR1 is LNHDA and CDR2 is SQIVND (reference sequence). This CDR3 has 17 amino acids. The V end was cut by 0 bases, the J end by 2 bases, with 16 bases between. The CDR3 loop reads CASSIDPGRRRNTEAFF. The CDR3 DNA reads as TGTGCCAGTAGTATAGATCCGGGCCGCAGGAGAAACACTGAAGCTTTCTTT.

The J gene is TRBJ2-7, the V gene TRBV7-2; 7 bases line up with TRBD2. The CDR3 runs 17 residues. Trimming removed 1 base from V and 6 bases from J; junction bases left unmatched: 15. The germline CDR1 and CDR2 sequences are SGHTA and FQGNSA. The CDR3 is CASSLGPAGGRWGEQYF. CDR3 DNA: TGTGCCAGCAGCTTAGGTCCCGCTGGCGGGAGATGGGGCGAGCAGTACTTC. The complete variable domain, with remaining parts taken from reference TRBV7-2 and TRBJ2-7, reads GAGVSQSPSNKVTEKGKDVELRCDPISGHTALYWYRQSLGQGLEFLIYFQGNSAPDKSGLPSDRFSAERTGGSVSTLTIQRTQQEDSAVYLCASSLGPAGGRWGEQYFGPGTRLTVT.

Of note for this clonotype: A much bigger clone sits one base away, suggesting this may be a read error. The chain couples TRBV12-3 or TRBV12-4 to TRBJ1-2, with TRBD1 matching over 7 bases. The CDR3 runs 16 residues. Trimming removed 8 bases from V and 5 bases from J; junction bases left unmatched: 17. The CDR3 reads CASGDSGTPVGYGYTF. DNA of the CDR3: TGTGCCAGCGGGGACAGCGGTACCCCTGTAGGGTATGGCTACACCTTC.

The rearrangement links TRBV28 to TRBJ2-5, with D perhaps TRBD1 or TRBD2 (6 bases each). Deletions cut 3 bases from V and 2 bases from J, with 22 bases between. This CDR3 has 18 amino acids. Per germline, CDR1 MDHEN and CDR2 SYDVKM. DNA of the CDR3: TGTGCCAGCAGTTTTAAATTGGGGGGCATGGGCTTTCAAGAGACCCAGTACTTC. It codes for CASSFKLGGMGFQETQYF. The whole variable domain, filled in from reference TRBV28 and TRBJ2-5, reads DVKVTQSSRYLVKRTGEKVFLECVQDMDHENMFWYRQDPGLGLRLIYFSYDVKMKEKGDIPEGYSVSREKKERFSLILESASTNQTSMYLCASSFKLGGMGFQETQYFGPGTRLLVL.

The J gene is TRBJ1-1, the V gene TRBV19; weak D call: TRBD1 (5 bases). V was shortened by 4 bases and J by 11 bases, with 23 bases between the two germline ends. The germline CDR1 and CDR2 sequences are LNHDA and SQIVND (reference sequence). This CDR3 spans 15 amino acids. CDR3 region: CASSTRDWFLPGAFF. The CDR3 coding sequence is TGTGCCAGTAGTACGCGGGACTGGTTCCTTCCGGGGGCTTTCTTT.

The table lists this clonotype with a few counts. The gene calls are TRBV20-1 and TRBJ1-2; D unresolved. Germline loops: CDR1 DFQATT, CDR2 SNEGSKA (reference sequence). V was clipped by 0 bases and J by 4 bases, with 15 bases between them. The CDR3 spans 15 residues. The CDR3 here is CSARDVLLPIYGYTF. CDR3 DNA sequence: TGCAGTGCTAGAGACGTTCTCCTACCCATCTATGGCTACACCTTC.

This chain uses TRBV7-2 with TRBJ1-5; D perhaps matches TRBD1 (6 bases). Germline values: CDR1 SGHTA, CDR2 FQGNSA. Trimming took 1 base from V and 4 from J, leaving 11 bases between them. The CDR3 sequence is 15 residues long. CDR3 protein: CASSLDGGVNQPQHF. The CDR3 DNA sequence: TGTGCCAGCAGCTTAGATGGGGGCGTTAATCAGCCCCAGCATTTT.

V gene TRBV30 combines with J gene TRBJ1-5; TRBD1 is a possible D gene (6 bases). The germline gives CDR1 GTSNPN, CDR2 SVGIG (reference sequence). The CDR3 has 14 amino acids. V was cut by 4 bases and J by 6 bases, with 16 bases left in between. This CDR3 is CAWKIPGGAQPQHF. CDR3 in DNA: TGTGCCTGGAAAATACCGGGGGGGGCTCAGCCCCAGCATTTT.

In this sample, this clonotype turned up a few times. This chain links TRBV7-9 with TRBJ2-7; D unresolved. The germline gives CDR1 SEHNR, CDR2 FQNEAQ (reference sequence). Trimming left V 5 bases short and J 3 bases short, with 11 bases between. The CDR3 length is 13 residues. The DNA for the CDR3 is TGTGCCAGCAGCGCCTATGGGTACTACGAGCAGTACTTC. This codes for CASSAYGYYEQYF.

The table lists this clonotype with many counts. The chain is built from TRBV28 and TRBJ1-5, with D uncertain. The DNA end lines up better with TRBJ2-3; the J call may be wrong. This CDR3 spans 11 amino acids. Germline V gene sequence: CDR1 MDHEN, CDR2 SYDVKM. Written as DNA, the CDR3 is TGTGCCAGCAGGAGCAATCAGCCCCAGTATTTT. Its protein product is CASRSNQPQYF.

This clonotype was counted between two and nine times. DNA for the CDR3: TGCGCCAGCAGGGGCAAGGGGTCCTTGGCCAACGTCCTGACTTTC. Residues: CASRGKGSLANVLTF. The genes are TRBV5-1 and TRBJ2-6, with a tentative D call TRBD1 (5 bases). The length of the CDR3 is 15 residues. Trimming took off 5 bases at V and 6 bases at J, with 15 bases between the two ends. Germline values: CDR1 SGHRS, CDR2 YFSETQ.

The V and J genes are TRBV3-1 and TRBJ2-3, with D unresolved. Germline V gene lookup returns CDR1 LGHDT and CDR2 YNNKEL (reference sequence). The CDR3 has 11 residues. V was cut by 4 bases and J by 6 bases, with 5 bases left in between. This CDR3 is CASSRSDTQYF. CDR3 bases: TGTGCCAGCAGCCGTTCGGATACGCAGTATTTT.

The chain links TRBV6-4 to TRBJ2-7; maybe TRBD1 (6 bases). This CDR3 comprises 15 residues. CDR1 and CDR2 (germline): MRHNA, SNTAGT. Trimming took off 8 bases at V and 3 bases at J, with 20 bases between the two ends. The CDR3 bases are TGTGCCAGCGCCCCTCGGGGCAGGGACATCTACGAGCAGTACTTC. Amino acids: CASAPRGRDIYEQYF.

This clonotype was seen at least ten times. V usage is TRBV12-3 or TRBV12-4 and J usage is TRBJ2-5; 7 bases map to TRBD1. This CDR3 region has 14 residues. V was pared by 5 bases and J by 5 bases, with 8 bases of the junction left unmatched. This CDR3 reads CASSIRQGEETQYF. The DNA of the CDR3 is TGTGCCAGCAGTATAAGACAGGGCGAGGAGACCCAGTACTTC.

The chain employs TRBV19 and TRBJ1-2; D might be TRBD1 (5 bases). The V and J ends lost 3 bases and 3 bases respectively, with 11 bases between them. The germline V gene has CDR1 LNHDA and CDR2 SQIVND (reference sequence). There are 14 residues in the CDR3. The CDR3 loop reads CASSMDTRYYGYTF. The CDR3 DNA reads as TGTGCCAGTAGTATGGACACGCGATACTATGGCTACACCTTC.

This clonotype occurred a few times. The chain is built from TRBV6-1 and TRBJ2-5; D perhaps matches TRBD1 (7 bases). The germline V gene has CDR1 MNHNS and CDR2 SASEGT. The V and J ends lost 5 bases and 5 bases respectively, with 21 bases between them. The CDR3 contains 16 residues. The CDR3 loop reads CASSPTGDSVQETQYF. The DNA for the CDR3 is TGTGCCAGCAGTCCGACGGGGGACAGCGTACAGGAGACCCAGTACTTC.

The chain is built from TRBV6-1 and TRBJ1-2, with D possibly TRBD1 on 6 matching bases. V lost 7 bases and J lost 6, with 15 bases in between. CDR1 is MNHNS and CDR2 is SASEGT in the germline V gene. The CDR3 consists of 13 residues. CDR3 sequence reads: CASMQGRDHGYTF. CDR3 nucleotide sequence: TGTGCCAGCATGCAGGGGCGGGATCATGGCTACACCTTC.